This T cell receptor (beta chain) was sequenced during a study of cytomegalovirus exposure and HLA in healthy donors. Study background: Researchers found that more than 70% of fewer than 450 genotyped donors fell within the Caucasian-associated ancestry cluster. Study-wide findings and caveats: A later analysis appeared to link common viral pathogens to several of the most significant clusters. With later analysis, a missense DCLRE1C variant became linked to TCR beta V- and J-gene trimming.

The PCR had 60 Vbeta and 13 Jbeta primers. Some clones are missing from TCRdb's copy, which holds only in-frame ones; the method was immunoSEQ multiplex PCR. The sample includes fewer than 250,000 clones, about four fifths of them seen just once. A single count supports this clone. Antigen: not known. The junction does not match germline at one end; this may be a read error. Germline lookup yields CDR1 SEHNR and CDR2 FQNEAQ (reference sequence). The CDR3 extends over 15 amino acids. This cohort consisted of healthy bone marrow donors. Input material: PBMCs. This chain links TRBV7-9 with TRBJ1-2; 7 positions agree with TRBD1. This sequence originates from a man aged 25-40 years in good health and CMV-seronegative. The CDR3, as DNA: TGTTCCAGCAGCTCCACGATGACAGGGAGCTATGGCTACACCTTC. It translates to CSSSSTMTGSYGYTF.